A selection of T cell receptor beta chains follows, all from one sample in a study of CD8+ T cells in alopecia areata. Using immunoSEQ multiplex PCR, the repertoire was profiled, and TCRdb retains in-frame clones only, with some absent. Of over 95,000 clones in the sample, around three fifths were seen once. The sample in question was CD4+ T cells sorted from blood, obtained at week 24, from a patient treated with tofacitinib. Every receptor here comes from a human donor with alopecia areata. CDR3s leave out the opening cysteine and the closing phenylalanine or tryptophan. The order of the fields is V gene, D gene, J gene, CDR3 length, CDR3 protein. The D gene is left open where the match is weak.

TRBV2,NA,TRBJ2-1,12,ASSRAEVYNEQF
TRBV5-1,TRBD2,TRBJ2-7,14,ASSYRTSGASYEQY
TRBV29-1,TRBD1,TRBJ1-1,11,SELGQLNTEAF
TRBV5-1,NA,TRBJ2-2,13,ASSLAVPFTGELF
TRBV7-9,NA,TRBJ1-2,11,ASSPQGNYGYT
TRBV29-1,NA,TRBJ2-3,17,SVVKGLYPNSQTTDTQY
TRBV5-1,NA,TRBJ2-1,12,ASSLAPLAGEQF
TRBV5-5,TRBD1,TRBJ2-3,15,ASSLSTGGGSTDTQY
TRBV29-1,NA,TRBJ2-7,10,SDRALGIEQY
TRBV2,NA,TRBJ1-1,11,ASSEGLVTEAF
TRBV29-1,NA,TRBJ2-3,10,SAGTHPDTQY